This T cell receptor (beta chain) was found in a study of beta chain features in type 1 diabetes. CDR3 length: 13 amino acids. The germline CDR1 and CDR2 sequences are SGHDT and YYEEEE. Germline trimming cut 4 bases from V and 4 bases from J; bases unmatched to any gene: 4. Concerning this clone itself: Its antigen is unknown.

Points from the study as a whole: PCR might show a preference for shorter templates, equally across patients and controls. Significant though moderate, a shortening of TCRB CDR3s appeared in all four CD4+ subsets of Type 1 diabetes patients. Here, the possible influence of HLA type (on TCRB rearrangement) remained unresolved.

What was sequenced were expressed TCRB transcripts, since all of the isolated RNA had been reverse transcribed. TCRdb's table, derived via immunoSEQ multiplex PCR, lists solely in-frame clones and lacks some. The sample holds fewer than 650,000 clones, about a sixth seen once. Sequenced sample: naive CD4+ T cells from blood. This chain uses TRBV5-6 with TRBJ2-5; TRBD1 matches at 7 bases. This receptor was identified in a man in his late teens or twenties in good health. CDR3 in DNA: TGTGCCAGCAGCAGCCGGGACAGAGAGACCCAGTACTTC. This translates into CASSSRDRETQYF.